This T cell receptor (beta chain) was captured by sequencing in a study of blood T cell repertoires in COVID-19. Study-wide context: Sites in the United States, Italy and Spain provided acute and convalescent COVID-19 samples. The cDNA or gDNA used as material had been derived from T cells, B-cell-depleted T cells, or PBMCs.

Method: immunoSEQ multiplex PCR; TCRdb's copy keeps in-frame clones and lacks some. The sample shows roughly 240,000 clones, 86% of them seen only once. The CDR3 is 18 amino acids. This receptor was taken from a woman over 75 with COVID-19, enrolled during active disease. The specimen was peripheral blood. The J gene is TRBJ2-2, the V gene TRBV21-1; TRBD1, the table's D call, lacks a check against the DNA. TRBV21-1 is labeled a pseudogene. The CDR3 here is CASSAARDRGRKAGELFF. The CDR3 DNA follows: TGTGCCAGCAGCGCAGCCCGGGACAGGGGACGAAAAGCCGGGGAGCTGTTTTTT.